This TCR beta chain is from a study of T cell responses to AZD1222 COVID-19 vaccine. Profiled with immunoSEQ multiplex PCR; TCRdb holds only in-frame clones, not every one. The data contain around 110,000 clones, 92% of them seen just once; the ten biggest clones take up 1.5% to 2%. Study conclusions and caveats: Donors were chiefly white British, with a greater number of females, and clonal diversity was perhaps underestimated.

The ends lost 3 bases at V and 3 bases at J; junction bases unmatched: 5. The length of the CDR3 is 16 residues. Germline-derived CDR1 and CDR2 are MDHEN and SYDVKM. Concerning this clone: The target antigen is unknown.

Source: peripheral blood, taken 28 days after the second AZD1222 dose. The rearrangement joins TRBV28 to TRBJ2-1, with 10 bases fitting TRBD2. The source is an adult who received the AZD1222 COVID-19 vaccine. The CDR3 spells CASSFGSGRIYNEQFF. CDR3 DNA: TGTGCCAGCAGTTTTGGTAGCGGGAGGATCTACAATGAGCAGTTCTTC.